The 14 T cell receptor beta chains presented below share a single source sample, sequenced in a study of spatial heterogeneity in lung cancer. One entry per CDR3 protein, called by TCRdb with MiXCR from the 5' RACE reads. The sample lists thousands of distinct CDR3 sequences, approximately 4.6% occurring once. Time point denoted: sample taken at primary tumor resection. Whole RNA, which was extracted from tumor, nontumor lung tissue or frozen PBMC, was sequenced without any cell sorting. This specimen was PBMCs, taken at surgery. These receptors all come from a male donor with early-stage non-small cell lung cancer.

This clonotype has ten or more counts. In a library made to pick up alpha chains, this beta chain is a stray read with a size that means little. The CDR3 is CASRPSVLSSYNEQFF. The DNA for the CDR3 is TGTGCCAGTAGGCCTAGCGTCTTAAGCTCCTACAATGAGCAGTTCTTC. The rearrangement uses TRBV19 and TRBJ2-1; perhaps TRBD2 as D (6 bases). CDR1 is LNHDA, CDR2 SQIVND, per germline (reference sequence). V shed 6 bases and J shed 0 bases, with 15 bases lying between them. The CDR3 extends over 16 amino acids. The variable domain in full, with the rest retrieved from reference TRBV19 and TRBJ2-1, is DGGITQSPKYLFRKEGQNVTLSCEQNLNHDAMYWYRQDPGQGLRLIYYSQIVNDFQKGDIAEGYSVSREKKESFPLTVTSAQKNPTAFYLCASRPSVLSSYNEQFFGPGTRLTVL.

This clonotype is termed medium-sized. Because this beta chain is a stray read in a library intended to capture alpha chains, its abundance should not be given much weight. The CDR3 protein is CASRWTGSGEAFF. The CDR3 DNA reads as TGCGCCAGCAGGTGGACAGGGTCGGGTGAAGCTTTCTTT. The chain links TRBV5-1 to TRBJ1-1; TRBD1 agrees at 8 bases. Trimming at V came to 5 bases and at J to 7 bases, leaving 7 bases not matched to a gene. The germline V gene encodes CDR1 SGHRS and CDR2 YFSETQ. CDR3 length: 13 residues.

This clonotype was detected many times. As an off-target read in a library built for alpha chains, this beta chain has a frequency of little significance. J is TRBJ2-5 and V is TRBV7-2, with 11 bases aligning to TRBD2. Germline V gene lookup returns CDR1 SGHTA and CDR2 FQGNSA. This CDR3 comprises 15 residues. J was trimmed by 6 bases and V by 0 bases; bases with no gene match: 3. The DNA of the CDR3 is TGTGCCAGCAGCTTAGCGGCTAGCGGGGGGCAGACCCAGTACTTC. Translation gives CASSLAASGGQTQYF.

Many counts were recorded for this clonotype. In a library made to pick up alpha chains, this beta chain is a stray read with a size that means little. The V and J genes are TRBV6-1 and TRBJ2-2; tentatively, D is TRBD2 (6 bases). CDR1 and CDR2 (germline): MNHNS, SASEGT. The CDR3 contains 14 residues. The V and J ends lost 8 bases and 6 bases respectively, with 16 bases between them. The CDR3 is CASETRSVAGELFF. The CDR3 DNA reads as TGTGCCAGCGAGACTAGGTCGGTCGCCGGGGAGCTGTTTTTT.

By frequency in the sample, this clonotype is medium-sized. This beta chain was picked up by a library intended for alpha chains and is off target, so its count carries little meaning. The rearrangement links TRBV2 to TRBJ1-1, with TRBD1 as a possible D gene (6 bases). Germline assignment: CDR1 SNHLY and CDR2 FYNNEI. CDR3 size: 14 residues. V lost 2 bases and J 4 bases, leaving 11 bases between the germline ends. CDR3 in amino acids: CASSESRGITEAFF. The DNA of the CDR3 is TGTGCCAGCAGTGAATCCAGGGGAATCACTGAAGCTTTCTTT.

This clonotype is termed medium-sized (0.01 to 0.1%). A library prepared for alpha chains yielded this beta chain as an off-target read; its size is of little meaning. The chain joins TRBV6-5 to TRBJ2-7; 9 bases line up with TRBD1. Germline V gene data show CDR1 as MNHEY and CDR2 as SVGAGI. The V and J ends lost 0 bases and 2 bases, in that order; junction bases with no gene match: 11. CDR3 size: 18 residues. Here the CDR3 DNA reads TGTGCCAGCAGTTACTCGAGGACAGGGGTGCCAAGCCCCTACGAGCAGTACTTC. Protein product: CASSYSRTGVPSPYEQYF.

This clonotype was counted at least ten times. Because the library targeted alpha chains, this beta chain is an off-target read whose size means little. The chain has TRBV28 and TRBJ1-2; a possible D gene is TRBD1 (6 bases). The V and J ends lost 5 bases and 8 bases respectively, with 15 bases between them. This CDR3 contains 13 residues. Per the germline V gene, CDR1 is MDHEN and CDR2 is SYDVKM. The CDR3: CASSPPGAWGYTF. CDR3 DNA sequence: TGTGCCAGCAGTCCCCCAGGGGCCTGGGGCTACACCTTC.

For this clonotype: One junction end disagrees with the germline gene, perhaps due to a read error. This beta chain is an off-target read within a library intended for alpha chains, so its frequency means little. The chain carries TRBV4-2 and TRBJ2-3, with a possible D match to TRBD1 (6 bases). CDR3 size: 15 residues. The germline V gene has CDR1 LGHNA and CDR2 YNFKEQ. Written as DNA, the CDR3 is TGTGCCAGCAACCAAGTGGACAGTGACACAGATACGCAGTATTTT. Protein product: CASNQVDSDTDTQYF.

In this sample, this clonotype is medium-sized. The library was prepared for alpha chains; this beta chain is a stray read, so its frequency means little. The genes are TRBV15 and TRBJ1-6; TRBD1 matches at 10 bases. Germline CDR1 LNHNV, CDR2 YYDKDF (reference sequence). This CDR3 has 14 residues. V shed 6 bases, J shed 9 bases, and the junction held 5 bases outside the gene matches. CDR3 residues: CATSTGTGASPLHF. The CDR3 DNA reads as TGTGCCACCAGTACCGGGACAGGGGCTTCACCCCTCCACTTT.

Within the sample, this clonotype is medium-sized. Because the library targeted alpha chains, this beta chain is an off-target read whose size means little. The rearrangement links TRBV5-1 to TRBJ1-6; D is unresolved. This CDR3 is 18 amino acids long. With 0 bases removed from V and 0 bases from J, the gap between germline ends came to 13 bases. Germline V CDR1 and CDR2: SGHRS, YFSETQ. This CDR3 is CASSLVPGESSYNSPLHF. In nucleotides, the CDR3 is TGCGCCAGCAGCTTGGTCCCCGGGGAGAGCTCCTATAATTCACCCCTCCACTTT.

Points on this clonotype: Within a library made for alpha chains, this beta chain is off target, and its count is uninformative. This chain links TRBV15 with TRBJ2-7; D gene uncertain. CDR1 is LNHNV and CDR2 is YYDKDF in the germline V gene (reference sequence). The length of the CDR3 is 18 residues. V shed 0 bases and J shed 0 bases, with 18 bases lying between them. The CDR3 region is CATSRDSLRGPYSYEQYF. The CDR3 DNA reads TGTGCCACCAGCAGAGATTCGTTAAGAGGTCCTTACTCCTACGAGCAGTACTTC.

This clonotype ranks as medium-sized. As an off-target read in a library built for alpha chains, this beta chain has a frequency of little significance. The CDR3, as DNA: TGTGCCAGCAGCGTAGGGGAAGAGACCCAGTACTTC. Protein: CASSVGEETQYF. The J gene is TRBJ2-5, the V gene TRBV9, with D unclear. CDR3 length: 12 amino acids. Trimming removed 0 bases at V and 3 bases at J, with 3 bases between. Per the germline V gene, CDR1 is SGDLS and CDR2 is YYNGEE.

Judged by abundance, this clonotype is medium-sized. This beta chain is a stray sequence in a library constructed for alpha chains; its clone size is not meaningful. The J gene is TRBJ2-3, the V gene TRBV10-3; the D is unclear. CDR1 is ENHRY, CDR2 SYGVKD, per germline. Trimming left V 10 bases short and J 3 bases short, with 17 bases between. The CDR3 loop spans 14 amino acids. The DNA for the CDR3 is TGTGCCACCAACAGTCTCTCCCGTACAGATACGCAGTATTTT. Amino acid sequence: CATNSLSRTDTQYF.

This clonotype was seen at least ten times. This beta chain appears as a stray read in a library generated for alpha chains; its size is not informative. The chain recombines TRBV28 with TRBJ1-5; D is perhaps TRBD1 (6 bases). The CDR3 consists of 16 residues. With 6 bases removed from V and 0 bases from J, the gap between germline ends came to 15 bases. CDR1 and CDR2 (germline): MDHEN, SYDVKM. The CDR3: CASRLPGQYSNQPQHF. CDR3 DNA: TGTGCCAGCAGGTTACCTGGACAGTATAGCAATCAGCCCCAGCATTTT.